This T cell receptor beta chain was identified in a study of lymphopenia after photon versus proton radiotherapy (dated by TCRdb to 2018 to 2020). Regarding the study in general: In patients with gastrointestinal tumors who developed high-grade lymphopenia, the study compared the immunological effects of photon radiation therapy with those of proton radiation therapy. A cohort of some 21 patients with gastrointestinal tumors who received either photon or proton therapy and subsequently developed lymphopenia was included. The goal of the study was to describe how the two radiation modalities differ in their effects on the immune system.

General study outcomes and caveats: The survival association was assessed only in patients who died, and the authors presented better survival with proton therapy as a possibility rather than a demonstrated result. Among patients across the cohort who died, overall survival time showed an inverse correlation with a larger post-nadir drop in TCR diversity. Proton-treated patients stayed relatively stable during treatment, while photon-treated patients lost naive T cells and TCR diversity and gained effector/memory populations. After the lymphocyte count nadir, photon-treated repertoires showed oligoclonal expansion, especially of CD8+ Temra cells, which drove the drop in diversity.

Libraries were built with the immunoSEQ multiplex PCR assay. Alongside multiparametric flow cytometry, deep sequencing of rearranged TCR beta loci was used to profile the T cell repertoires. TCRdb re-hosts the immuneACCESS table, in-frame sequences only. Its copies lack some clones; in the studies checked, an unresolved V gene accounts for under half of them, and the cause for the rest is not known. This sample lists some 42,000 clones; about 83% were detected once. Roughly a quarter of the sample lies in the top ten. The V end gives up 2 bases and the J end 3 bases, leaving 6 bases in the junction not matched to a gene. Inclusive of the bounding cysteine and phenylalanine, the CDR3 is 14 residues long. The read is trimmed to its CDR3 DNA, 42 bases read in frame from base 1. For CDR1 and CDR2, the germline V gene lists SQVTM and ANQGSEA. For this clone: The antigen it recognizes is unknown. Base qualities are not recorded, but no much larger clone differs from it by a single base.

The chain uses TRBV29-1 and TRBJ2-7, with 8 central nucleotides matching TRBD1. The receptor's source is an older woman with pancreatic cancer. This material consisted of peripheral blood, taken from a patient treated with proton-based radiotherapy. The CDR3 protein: CSVESPGTGYEQYF. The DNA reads TGCAGCGTTGAATCCCCCGGGACAGGCTACGAGCAGTACTTC.